A single sample gave rise to the 2 T cell receptor beta chains below, sequenced in a study of response to subunit inactivated influenza vaccine. TCRdb re-called the RT-PCR reads through MiXCR, storing one row per CDR3 protein. In the table there are 650,000 to 800,000 distinct CDR3 sequences, 18% of which are singletons. The material was PBMCs from blood, obtained approximately 5 days after vaccination. Receptor source: a man between 50 and 59 years old who received an inactivated influenza vaccine.

Regarding this clonotype: At one end the junction does not follow the germline gene, possibly because of a read error. The genes are TRBV4-3 and TRBJ2-1; 9 bases agree with TRBD2. CDR1 is LGHNA and CDR2 is YSLEER in the germline V gene. The length of the CDR3 is 14 residues. The CDR3 region has the DNA TGCGCCAGCAGCCAAGATTATGTAGCGGGAGAAGGCGTCTTC. Its translation is CASSQDYVAGEGVF.

This clonotype turned up a few times. Here the CDR3 reads CSVATGTANTEAFF. The CDR3 bases are TGCAGCGTTGCTACCGGGACAGCGAACACTGAAGCTTTCTTT. The chain carries TRBV29-1 and TRBJ1-1, with 7 bases aligning to TRBD1. The germline V gene has CDR1 SQVTM and CDR2 ANQGSEA. The length of the CDR3 is 14 residues. Trimming removed 4 bases from V and 1 base from J; junction bases left unmatched: 6.